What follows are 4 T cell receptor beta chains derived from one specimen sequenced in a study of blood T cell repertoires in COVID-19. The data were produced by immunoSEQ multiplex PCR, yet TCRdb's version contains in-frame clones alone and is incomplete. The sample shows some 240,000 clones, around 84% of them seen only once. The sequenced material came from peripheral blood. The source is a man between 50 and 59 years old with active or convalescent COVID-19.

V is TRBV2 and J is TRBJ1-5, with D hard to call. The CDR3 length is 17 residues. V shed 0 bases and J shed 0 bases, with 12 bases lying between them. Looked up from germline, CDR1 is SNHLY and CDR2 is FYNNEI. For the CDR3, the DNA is TGTGCCAGCAGTGAAGCGTTACAGCTTTATAGCAATCAGCCCCAGCATTTT. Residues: CASSEALQLYSNQPQHF.

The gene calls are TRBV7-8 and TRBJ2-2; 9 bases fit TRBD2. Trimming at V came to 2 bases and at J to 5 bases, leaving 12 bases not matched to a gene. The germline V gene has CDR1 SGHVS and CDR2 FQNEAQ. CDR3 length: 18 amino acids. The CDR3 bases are TGTGCCAGCAGCTTATCGACAGGGAGGAGCGGGAGGACCGGGGAGCTGTTTTTT. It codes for CASSLSTGRSGRTGELFF.

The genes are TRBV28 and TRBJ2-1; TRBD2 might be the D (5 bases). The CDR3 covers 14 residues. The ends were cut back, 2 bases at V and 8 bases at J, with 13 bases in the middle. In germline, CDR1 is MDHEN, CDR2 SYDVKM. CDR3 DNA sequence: TGTGCCAGCAGTTTACCCGGGAATCGGGATGAGCAGTTCTTC. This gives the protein CASSLPGNRDEQFF.

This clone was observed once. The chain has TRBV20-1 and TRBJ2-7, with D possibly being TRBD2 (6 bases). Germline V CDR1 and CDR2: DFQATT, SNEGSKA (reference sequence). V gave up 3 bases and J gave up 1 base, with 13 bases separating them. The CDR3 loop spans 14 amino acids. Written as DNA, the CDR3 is TGCAGTGCTAGTTGGCCTAGCGAGTCCTACGAGCAGTACGTC. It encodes CSASWPSESYEQYV.